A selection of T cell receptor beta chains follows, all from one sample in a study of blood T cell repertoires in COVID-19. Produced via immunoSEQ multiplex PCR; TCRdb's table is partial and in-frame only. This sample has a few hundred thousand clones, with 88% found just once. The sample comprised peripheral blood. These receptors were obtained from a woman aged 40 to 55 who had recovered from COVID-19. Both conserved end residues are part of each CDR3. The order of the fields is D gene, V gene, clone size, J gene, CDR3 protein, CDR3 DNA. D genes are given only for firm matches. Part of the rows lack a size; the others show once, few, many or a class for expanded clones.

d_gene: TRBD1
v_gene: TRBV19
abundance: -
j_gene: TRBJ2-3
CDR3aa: CASRTGTGVYF
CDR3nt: TGTGCCAGTAGGACCGGGACAGGGGTGTATTTT

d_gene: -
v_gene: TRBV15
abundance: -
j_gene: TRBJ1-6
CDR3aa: CATGATRGSPLHF
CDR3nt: TGTGCCACCGGAGCTACGAGGGGGTCACCCCTCCACTTT

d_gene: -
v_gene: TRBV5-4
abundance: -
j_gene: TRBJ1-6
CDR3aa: CASSLKWSSAGVNSPLHF
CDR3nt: TGTGCCAGCAGCTTGAAATGGTCGTCCGCCGGGGTGAATTCACCCCTCCACTTT

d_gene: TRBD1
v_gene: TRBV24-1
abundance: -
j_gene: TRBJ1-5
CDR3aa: CATSDPTGGGQPQHF
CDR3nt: TGTGCCACCAGTGACCCGACAGGGGGGGGTCAGCCCCAGCATTTT

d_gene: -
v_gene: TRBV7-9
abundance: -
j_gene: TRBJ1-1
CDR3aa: CASSLGIWTYTEAFF
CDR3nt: TGTGCCAGCAGCTTGGGAATTTGGACTTACACTGAAGCTTTCTTT

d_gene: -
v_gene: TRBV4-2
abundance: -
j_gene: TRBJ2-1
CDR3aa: CASSPLSRGYNEQFF
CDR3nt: TGTGCCAGCAGCCCCCTTTCAAGGGGGTACAATGAGCAGTTCTTC

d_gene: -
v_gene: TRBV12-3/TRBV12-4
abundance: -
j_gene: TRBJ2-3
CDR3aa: CASSQGDTQYF
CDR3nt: TGTGCCAGCAGCCAGGGAGATACGCAGTATTTT

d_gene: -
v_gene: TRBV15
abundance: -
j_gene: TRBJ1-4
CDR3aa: CATSRSPGANEKLFF
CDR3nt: TGTGCCACCAGCAGGTCCCCGGGGGCTAATGAAAAACTGTTTTTT

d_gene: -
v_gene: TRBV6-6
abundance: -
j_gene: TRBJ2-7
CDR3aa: CASTHGRLNSYEQYF
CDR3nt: TGTGCCAGCACCCATGGGCGTTTGAACTCCTACGAGCAGTACTTC

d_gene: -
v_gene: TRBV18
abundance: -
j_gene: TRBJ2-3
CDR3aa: CASSPRQLTDTQYF
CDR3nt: TGTGCCAGCTCACCACGACAGCTCACAGATACGCAGTATTTT

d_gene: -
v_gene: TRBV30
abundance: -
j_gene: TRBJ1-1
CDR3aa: CAWSPWGGNTEAFF
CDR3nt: TGTGCCTGGAGTCCGTGGGGGGGGAACACTGAAGCTTTCTTT

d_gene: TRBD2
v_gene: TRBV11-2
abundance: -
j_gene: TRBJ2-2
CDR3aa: CASSLPPRGERDTGELFF
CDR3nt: TGTGCCAGCAGCTTACCCCCTCGGGGGGAGAGAGACACCGGGGAGCTGTTTTTT

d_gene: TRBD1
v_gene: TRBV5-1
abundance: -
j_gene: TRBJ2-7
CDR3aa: CASSSGQAVGEQYF
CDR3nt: TGCGCCAGCAGCTCGGGACAGGCGGTGGGCGAGCAGTACTTC

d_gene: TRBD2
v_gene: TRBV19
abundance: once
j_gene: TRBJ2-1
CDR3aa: CASSMASSGRGEQFF
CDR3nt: TGTGCCAGCAGTATGGCGTCTAGCGGGAGGGGTGAGCAGTTCTTC

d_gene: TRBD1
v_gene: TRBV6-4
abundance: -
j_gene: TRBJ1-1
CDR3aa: CASSASTGGRTEAFF
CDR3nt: TGTGCCAGCAGTGCATCGACAGGGGGTCGGACTGAAGCTTTCTTT

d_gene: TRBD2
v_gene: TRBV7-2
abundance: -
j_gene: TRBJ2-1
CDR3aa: CASSPRASGKYNEQFF
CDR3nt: TGTGCCAGCAGCCCTCGGGCTAGCGGGAAATACAATGAGCAGTTCTTC

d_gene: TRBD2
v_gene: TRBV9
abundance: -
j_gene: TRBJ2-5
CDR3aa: CASSLPGGKETQYF
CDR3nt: TGTGCCAGCAGCCTACCGGGAGGGAAAGAGACCCAGTACTTC

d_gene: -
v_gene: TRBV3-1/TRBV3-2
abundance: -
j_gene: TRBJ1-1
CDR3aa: CASSQQVNTEAFF
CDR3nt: TGTGCCAGCAGCCAACAGGTGAACACTGAAGCTTTCTTT

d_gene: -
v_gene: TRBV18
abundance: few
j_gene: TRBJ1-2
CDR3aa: CASSPPGLPMEGGYTF
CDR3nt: TGTGCCAGCTCACCGCCCGGGCTCCCCATGGAGGGCGGCTACACCTTC

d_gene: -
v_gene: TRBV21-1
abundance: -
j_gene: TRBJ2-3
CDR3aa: CASSKKRGRGSSTDTQYF
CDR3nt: TGTGCCAGCAGCAAAAAGAGGGGCAGGGGGTCTAGCACAGATACGCAGTATTTT

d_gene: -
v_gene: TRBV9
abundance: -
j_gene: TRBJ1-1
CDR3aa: CASSGQTGRPRF
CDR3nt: TGTGCCAGCAGCGGCCAAACAGGACGCCCTCGCTTT

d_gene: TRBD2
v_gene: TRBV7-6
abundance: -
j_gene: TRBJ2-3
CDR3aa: CASSLVPLAGGTATQYF
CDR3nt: TGTGCCAGCAGCTTAGTTCCGCTAGCGGGAGGTACCGCTACGCAGTATTTT

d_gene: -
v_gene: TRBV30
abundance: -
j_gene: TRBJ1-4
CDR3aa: CAWTHLGAATNEKLFF
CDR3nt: TGTGCCTGGACCCACCTGGGGGCCGCAACTAATGAAAAACTGTTTTTT

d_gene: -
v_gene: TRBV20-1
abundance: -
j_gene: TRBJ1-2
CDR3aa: CSASGLLGGNYGYTF
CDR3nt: TGCAGTGCTAGTGGGTTATTGGGGGGGAACTATGGCTACACCTTC

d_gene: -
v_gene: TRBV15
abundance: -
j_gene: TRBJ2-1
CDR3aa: CATSRARGGAMDEQFF
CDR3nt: TGTGCCACCAGCAGAGCCCGGGGCGGGGCCATGGATGAGCAGTTCTTC

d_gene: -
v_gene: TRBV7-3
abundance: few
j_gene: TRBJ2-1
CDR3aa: CASSLWQGGDEQFF
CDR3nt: TGTGCCAGCAGCTTGTGGCAGGGGGGCGATGAGCAGTTCTTC

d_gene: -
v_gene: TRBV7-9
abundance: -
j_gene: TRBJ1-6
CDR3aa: CASSLTAGTPSPLHF
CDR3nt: TGTGCCAGCAGCTTAACCGCGGGGACCCCCTCACCCCTCCACTTT

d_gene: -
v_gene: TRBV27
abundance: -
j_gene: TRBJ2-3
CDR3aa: CASSSVGSYSPDTQYF
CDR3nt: TGTGCCAGCAGTTCAGTCGGGAGTTACTCCCCAGATACGCAGTATTTT

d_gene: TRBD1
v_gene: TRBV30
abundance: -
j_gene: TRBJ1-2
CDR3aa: CAWTGGGGSNYGYTF
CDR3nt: TGTGCCTGGACCGGAGGAGGGGGCTCTAACTATGGCTACACCTTC

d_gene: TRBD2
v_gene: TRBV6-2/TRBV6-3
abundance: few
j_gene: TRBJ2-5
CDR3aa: CASSNGLAGRQETQYF
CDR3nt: TGTGCCAGCAGTAACGGACTAGCGGGACGGCAAGAGACCCAGTACTTC

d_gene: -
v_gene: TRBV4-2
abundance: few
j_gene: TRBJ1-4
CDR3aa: CASSHARGGEGEKLFF
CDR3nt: TGTGCCAGCAGCCACGCTCGGGGGGGCGAGGGTGAAAAACTGTTTTTT

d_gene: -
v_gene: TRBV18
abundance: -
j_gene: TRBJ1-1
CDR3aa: CASSPPNMNTEAFF
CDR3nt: TGTGCCAGCTCACCACCGAACATGAACACTGAAGCTTTCTTT

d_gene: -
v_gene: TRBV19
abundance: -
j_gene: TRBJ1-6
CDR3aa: CASSMGQVNSPLHF
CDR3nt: TGTGCCAGTAGTATGGGGCAGGTGAATTCACCCCTCCACTTT

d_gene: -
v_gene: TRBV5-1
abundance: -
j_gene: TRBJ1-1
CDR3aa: CASSGGLLNTEAFF
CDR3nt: TGCGCCAGCAGCGGTGGACTTCTGAACACTGAAGCTTTCTTT

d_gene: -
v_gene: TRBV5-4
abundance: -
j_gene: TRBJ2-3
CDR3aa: CASSWGGQVADTQYF
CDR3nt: TGTGCCAGCAGCTGGGGAGGACAGGTGGCAGATACGCAGTATTTT

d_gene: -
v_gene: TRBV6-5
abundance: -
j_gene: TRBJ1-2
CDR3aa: CASRPTGSYGYTF
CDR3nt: TGTGCCAGCAGACCCACAGGATCCTATGGCTACACCTTC

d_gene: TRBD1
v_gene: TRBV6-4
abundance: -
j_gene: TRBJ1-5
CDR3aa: CASSVGTGGAGNNQPQHF
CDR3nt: TGTGCCAGCAGTGTGGGGACAGGGGGCGCGGGAAACAATCAGCCCCAGCATTTT

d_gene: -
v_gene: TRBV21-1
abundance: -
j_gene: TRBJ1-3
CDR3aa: CASSKLWDRVKAGNTIYF
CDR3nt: TGTGCCAGCAGCAAGTTATGGGACAGGGTAAAGGCTGGAAACACCATATATTTT

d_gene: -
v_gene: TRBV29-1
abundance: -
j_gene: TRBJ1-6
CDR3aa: CSVEDGAPYNSPLHF
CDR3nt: TGCAGCGTTGAAGATGGGGCCCCTTATAATTCACCCCTCCACTTT

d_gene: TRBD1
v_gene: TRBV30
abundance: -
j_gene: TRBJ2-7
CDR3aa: CAWSRTGGYGEQYF
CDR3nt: TGTGCCTGGAGCAGGACAGGGGGCTATGGCGAGCAGTACTTC

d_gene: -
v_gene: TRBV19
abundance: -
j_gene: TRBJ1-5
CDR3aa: CASSRIAGGRGNQPQHF
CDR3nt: TGTGCCAGTAGTAGGATTGCGGGGGGCAGGGGCAATCAGCCCCAGCATTTT

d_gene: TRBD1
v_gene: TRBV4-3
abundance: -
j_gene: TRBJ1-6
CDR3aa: CASSQRTGAGNSPLHF
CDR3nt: TGCGCCAGCAGCCAAAGGACAGGGGCAGGCAATTCACCCCTCCACTTT

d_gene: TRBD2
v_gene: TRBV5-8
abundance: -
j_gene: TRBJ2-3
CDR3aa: CASSLGGGPSTDTQYF
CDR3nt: TGTGCCAGCAGCTTGGGGGGGGGACCTAGCACAGATACGCAGTATTTT

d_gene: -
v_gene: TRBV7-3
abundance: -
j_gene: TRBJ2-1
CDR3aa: CASSLSSVRYNEQFF
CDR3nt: TGTGCCAGCAGCTTAAGTAGCGTGAGATACAATGAGCAGTTCTTC

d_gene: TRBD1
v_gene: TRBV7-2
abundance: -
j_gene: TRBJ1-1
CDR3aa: CASSSGQGRVAFF
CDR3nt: TGTGCCAGCAGCTCAGGACAGGGTCGGGTGGCTTTCTTT

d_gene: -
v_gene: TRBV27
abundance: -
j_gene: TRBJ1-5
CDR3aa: CASSLWGGNQPQHF
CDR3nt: TGTGCCAGCAGTTTGTGGGGGGGCAATCAGCCCCAGCATTTT

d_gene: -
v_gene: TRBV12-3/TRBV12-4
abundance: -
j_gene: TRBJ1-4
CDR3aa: CASTPDSREKLFF
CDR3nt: TGTGCCAGCACCCCGGACTCTCGTGAAAAACTGTTTTTT